These 8 T cell receptor beta chains originate from one sample sequenced in a study of neurological immune-mediated disorders. TCRdb recomputed calls from the 5' RACE reads with MiXCR, one row per CDR3 protein. The sample contains 55,000 to 70,000 distinct CDR3 sequences, around 10% of which appear only once. Input material: PBMCs. These TCRs come from a man in his 60s in good health.

This clonotype was detected many times. For the CDR3, the DNA is TGTGCCAGCTCACCCCAAGACTCGGGGGAAGCTTTCTTT. Residues: CASSPQDSGEAFF. The chain employs TRBV18 and TRBJ1-1; D gene uncertain. Germline assignment: CDR1 KGHSH and CDR2 LQKENI. V shed 3 bases and J shed 8 bases, with 13 bases lying between them. This CDR3 spans 13 amino acids.

This clonotype was detected many times. CDR3 amino acids: CSARGLAGGGSYNEQFF. CDR3 sequence (DNA): TGCAGTGCTAGAGGTCTAGCGGGAGGAGGGTCCTACAATGAGCAGTTCTTC. The chain has TRBV20-1 and TRBJ2-1; TRBD2 matches at 11 bases. The germline V gene has CDR1 DFQATT and CDR2 SNEGSKA (reference sequence). CDR3 length equals 17 residues. V lost 1 base and J lost 1; bases outside the gene matches: 6.

This clonotype was counted many times. In nucleotides, the CDR3 is TGTGCCAGCAGCTCCAGAGGGCAGGGGACGACTGAAGCTTTCTTT. Residues: CASSSRGQGTTEAFF. The V call is TRBV7-9, the J call TRBJ1-1; perhaps TRBD1 as D (6 bases). The CDR3 runs 15 residues. Germline loops: CDR1 SEHNR, CDR2 FQNEAQ (reference sequence). The V and J ends lost 4 bases and 5 bases respectively, with 17 bases between them.

The rearrangement joins TRBV20-1 to TRBJ2-7; D possibly matches TRBD1 or TRBD2 (5 bases each). Germline V gene sequence: CDR1 DFQATT, CDR2 SNEGSKA (reference sequence). CDR3 size: 18 residues. Trimming stripped 0 bases from V and 0 bases from J, with 21 bases between. The CDR3 region is CSAREGSVRGRSSYEQYF. CDR3 DNA sequence: TGCAGTGCTAGAGAGGGATCAGTTCGGGGCAGGAGCTCCTACGAGCAGTACTTC.

As to this clonotype: At one of its ends the junction is not consistent with the germline gene, which may arise from a read error. The V gene is TRBV12-3 or TRBV12-4, the J gene TRBJ2-5; no reliable D call. The CDR3 spans 11 residues. The CDR3 coding sequence is TGTGCCAGTAGTTTTCACGAGACCCAGTACTTC. The encoded protein is CASSFHETQYF.

This clonotype has ten or more counts. The rearrangement uses TRBV28 and TRBJ2-1; 9 bases are shared with TRBD1. Trimming at V came to 7 bases and at J to 7 bases, leaving 11 bases not matched to a gene. This CDR3 has 15 amino acids. The germline CDR1 and CDR2 sequences are MDHEN and SYDVKM. CDR3: CASNPGTGNFNEQFF. The CDR3 DNA follows: TGTGCCAGCAATCCCGGGACAGGGAACTTTAATGAGCAGTTCTTC.

This clonotype has at least ten counts. This chain links TRBV3-1 with TRBJ1-2; the match to TRBD1 covers 10 bases. This CDR3 comprises 14 residues. J was trimmed by 6 bases and V by 5 bases; bases with no gene match: 6. Germline CDR1 is LGHDT and CDR2 is YNNKEL (reference sequence). CDR3 nucleotides: TGTGCCAGCAGCTTGACAGGGGGCGGCCATGGCTACACCTTC. Its protein is CASSLTGGGHGYTF.

This clonotype was found once. The chain links TRBV20-1 to TRBJ2-3; D gene ambiguous. CDR3 size: 11 residues. Looked up from germline, CDR1 is DFQATT and CDR2 is SNEGSKA (reference sequence). The germline V and J ends were trimmed by 7 bases and 0 bases, with 5 bases remaining between them. In DNA form, the CDR3 reads TGCAGTGAGGGCAGCACAGATACGCAGTATTTT. Residues: CSEGSTDTQYF.